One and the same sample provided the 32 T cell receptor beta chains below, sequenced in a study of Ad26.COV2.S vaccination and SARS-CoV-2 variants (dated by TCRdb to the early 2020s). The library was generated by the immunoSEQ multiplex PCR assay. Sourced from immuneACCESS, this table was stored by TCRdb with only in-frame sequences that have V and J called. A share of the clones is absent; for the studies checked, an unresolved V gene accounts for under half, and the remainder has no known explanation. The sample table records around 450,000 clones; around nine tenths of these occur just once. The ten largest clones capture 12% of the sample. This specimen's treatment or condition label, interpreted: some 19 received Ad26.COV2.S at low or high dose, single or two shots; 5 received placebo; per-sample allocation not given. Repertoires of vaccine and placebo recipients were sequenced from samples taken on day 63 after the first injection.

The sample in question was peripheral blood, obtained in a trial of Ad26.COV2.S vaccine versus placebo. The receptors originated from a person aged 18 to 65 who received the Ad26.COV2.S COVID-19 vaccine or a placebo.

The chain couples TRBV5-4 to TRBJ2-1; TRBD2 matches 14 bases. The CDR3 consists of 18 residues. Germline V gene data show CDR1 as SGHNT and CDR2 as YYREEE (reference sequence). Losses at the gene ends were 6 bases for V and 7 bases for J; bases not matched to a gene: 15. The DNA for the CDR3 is TGTGCCAGCACCCCGGGACTAGCGGGAGCTATCAGTCGTAATGAGCAGTTCTTC. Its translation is CASTPGLAGAISRNEQFF.

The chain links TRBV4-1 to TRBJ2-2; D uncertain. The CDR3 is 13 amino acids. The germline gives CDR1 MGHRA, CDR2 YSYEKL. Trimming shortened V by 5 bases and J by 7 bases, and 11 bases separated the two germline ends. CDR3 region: CASSGLRGGELFF. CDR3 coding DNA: TGCGCCAGCAGCGGGCTAAGAGGCGGGGAGCTGTTTTTT.

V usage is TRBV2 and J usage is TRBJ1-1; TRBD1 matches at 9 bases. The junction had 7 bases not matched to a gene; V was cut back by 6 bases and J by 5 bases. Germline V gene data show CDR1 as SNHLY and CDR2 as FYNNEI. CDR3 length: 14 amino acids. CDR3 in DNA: TGTGCCAGCAGGGAACAGGGGGCGCGGACTGAAGCTTTCTTT. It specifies CASREQGARTEAFF.

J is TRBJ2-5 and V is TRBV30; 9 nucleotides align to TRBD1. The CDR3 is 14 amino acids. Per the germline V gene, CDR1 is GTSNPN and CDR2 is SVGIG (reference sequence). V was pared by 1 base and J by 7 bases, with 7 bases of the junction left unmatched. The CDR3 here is CAWSEITGGLTQYF. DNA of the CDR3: TGTGCCTGGAGTGAGATAACAGGGGGCTTGACCCAGTACTTC.

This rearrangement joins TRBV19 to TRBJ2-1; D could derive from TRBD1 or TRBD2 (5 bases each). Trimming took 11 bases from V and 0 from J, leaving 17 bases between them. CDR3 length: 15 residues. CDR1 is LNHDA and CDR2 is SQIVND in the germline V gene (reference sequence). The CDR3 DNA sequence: TGTGCCGGTGGAAATGCAGGGAGCTCCTACAATGAGCAGTTCTTC. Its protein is CAGGNAGSSYNEQFF. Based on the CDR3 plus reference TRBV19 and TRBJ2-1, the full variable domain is DGGITQSPKYLFRKEGQNVTLSCEQNLNHDAMYWYRQDPGQGLRLIYYSQIVNDFQKGDIAEGYSVSREKKESFPLTVTSAQKNPTAFYLCAGGNAGSSYNEQFFGPGTRLTVL.

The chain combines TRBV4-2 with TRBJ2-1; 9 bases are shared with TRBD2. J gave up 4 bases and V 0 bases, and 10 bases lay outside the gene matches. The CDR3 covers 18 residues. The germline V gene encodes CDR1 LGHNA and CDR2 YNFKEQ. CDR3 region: CASSQDRRASGVYNEQFF. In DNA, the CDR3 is TGTGCCAGCAGCCAAGATCGTCGGGCTAGCGGGGTTTACAATGAGCAGTTCTTC.

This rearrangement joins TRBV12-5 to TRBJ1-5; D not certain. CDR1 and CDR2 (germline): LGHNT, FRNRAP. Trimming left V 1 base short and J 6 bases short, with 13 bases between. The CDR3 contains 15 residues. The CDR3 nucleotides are TGTGCTAGTGGTTTGGACGGCCTTGGGCGTCAGCCCCAGCATTTT. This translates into CASGLDGLGRQPQHF.

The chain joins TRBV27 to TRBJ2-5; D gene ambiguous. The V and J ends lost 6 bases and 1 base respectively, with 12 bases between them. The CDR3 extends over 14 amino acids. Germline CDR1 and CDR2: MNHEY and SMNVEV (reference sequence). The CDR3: CASSGYSPQETQYF. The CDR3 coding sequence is TGTGCCAGCAGCGGTTATTCCCCCCAAGAGACCCAGTACTTC.

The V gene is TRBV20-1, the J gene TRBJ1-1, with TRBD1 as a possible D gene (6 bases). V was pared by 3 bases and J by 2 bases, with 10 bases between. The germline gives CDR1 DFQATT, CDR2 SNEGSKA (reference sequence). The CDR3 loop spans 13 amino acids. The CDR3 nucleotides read TGCAGTGCTAGTGGGGGCCATAACACTGAAGCTTTCTTT. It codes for CSASGGHNTEAFF.

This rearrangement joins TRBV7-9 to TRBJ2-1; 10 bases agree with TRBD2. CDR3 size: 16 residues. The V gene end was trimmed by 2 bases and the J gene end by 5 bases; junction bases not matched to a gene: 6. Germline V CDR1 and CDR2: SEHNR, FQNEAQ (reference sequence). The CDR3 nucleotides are TGTGCCAGCAGCTTACGGCGGCTAGCGGGAGACAATGAGCAGTTCTTC. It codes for CASSLRRLAGDNEQFF.

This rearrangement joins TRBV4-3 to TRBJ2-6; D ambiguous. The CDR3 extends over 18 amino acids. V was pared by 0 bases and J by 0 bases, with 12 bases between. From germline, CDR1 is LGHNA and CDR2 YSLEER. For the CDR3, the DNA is TGCGCCAGCAGCCAAGATTTGGCGTATACCTCTGGGGCCAACGTCCTGACTTTC. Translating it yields CASSQDLAYTSGANVLTF.

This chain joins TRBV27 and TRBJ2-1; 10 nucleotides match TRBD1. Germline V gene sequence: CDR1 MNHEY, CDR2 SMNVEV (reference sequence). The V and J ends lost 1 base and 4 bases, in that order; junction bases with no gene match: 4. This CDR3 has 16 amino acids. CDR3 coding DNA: TGTGCCAGCAGTTTATTGGGACAGGGGTTATACAATGAGCAGTTCTTC. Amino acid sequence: CASSLLGQGLYNEQFF.

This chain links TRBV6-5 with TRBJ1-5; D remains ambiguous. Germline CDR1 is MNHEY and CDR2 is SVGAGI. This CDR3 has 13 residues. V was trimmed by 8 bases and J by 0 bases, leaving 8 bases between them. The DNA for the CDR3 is TGTGCCAGCGGAATAGGTAGCAATCAGCCCCAGCATTTT. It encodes CASGIGSNQPQHF.

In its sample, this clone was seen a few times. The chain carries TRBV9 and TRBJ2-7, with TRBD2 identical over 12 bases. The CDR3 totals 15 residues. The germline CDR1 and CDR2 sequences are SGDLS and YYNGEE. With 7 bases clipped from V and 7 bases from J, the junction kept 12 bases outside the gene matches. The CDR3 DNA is TGTGCCAGCGGCACCGGGACTAGCGGGCTGGGAGAGCAGTACTTC. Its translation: CASGTGTSGLGEQYF.

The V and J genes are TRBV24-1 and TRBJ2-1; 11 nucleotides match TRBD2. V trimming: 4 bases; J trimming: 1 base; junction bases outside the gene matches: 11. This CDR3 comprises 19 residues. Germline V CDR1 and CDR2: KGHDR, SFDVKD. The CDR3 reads CATSDRTGTSGKSYNEQFF. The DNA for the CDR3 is TGTGCCACCAGTGACCGAACCGGGACTAGCGGTAAATCCTACAATGAGCAGTTCTTC.

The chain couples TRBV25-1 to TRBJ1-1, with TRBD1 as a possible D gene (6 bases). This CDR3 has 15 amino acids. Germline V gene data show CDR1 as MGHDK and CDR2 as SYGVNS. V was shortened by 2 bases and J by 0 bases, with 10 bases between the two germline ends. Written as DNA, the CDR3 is TGTGCCAGCAGTGAAACTCAGGGGATGAACACTGAAGCTTTCTTT. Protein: CASSETQGMNTEAFF.

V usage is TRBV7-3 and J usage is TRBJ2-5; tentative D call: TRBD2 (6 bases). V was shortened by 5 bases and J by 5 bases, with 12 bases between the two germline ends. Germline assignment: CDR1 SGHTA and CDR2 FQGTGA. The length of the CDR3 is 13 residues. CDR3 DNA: TGTGCCAGCAGCACGGACTATAGCGAGACCCAGTACTTC. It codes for CASSTDYSETQYF.

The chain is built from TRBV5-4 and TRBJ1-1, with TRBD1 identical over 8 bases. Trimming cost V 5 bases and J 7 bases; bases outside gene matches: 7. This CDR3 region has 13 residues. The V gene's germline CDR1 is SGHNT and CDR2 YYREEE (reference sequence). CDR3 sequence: CASRDRGGNEAFF. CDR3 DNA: TGTGCCAGCAGAGACAGGGGAGGAAATGAAGCTTTCTTT.

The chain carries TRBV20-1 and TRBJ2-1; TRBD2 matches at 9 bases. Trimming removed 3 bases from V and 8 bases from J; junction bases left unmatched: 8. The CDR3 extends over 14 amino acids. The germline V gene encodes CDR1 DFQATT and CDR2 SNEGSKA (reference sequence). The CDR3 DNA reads TGCAGTGCTAGTCGCGGCGGGAGGGCCCATGAGCAGTTCTTC. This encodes CSASRGGRAHEQFF.

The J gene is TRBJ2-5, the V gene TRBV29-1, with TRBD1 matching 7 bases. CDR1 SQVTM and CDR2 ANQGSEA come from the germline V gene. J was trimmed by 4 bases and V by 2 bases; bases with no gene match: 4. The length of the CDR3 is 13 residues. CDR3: CSVEKGGRETQYF. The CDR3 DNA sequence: TGCAGCGTTGAAAAAGGGGGCAGAGAGACCCAGTACTTC.

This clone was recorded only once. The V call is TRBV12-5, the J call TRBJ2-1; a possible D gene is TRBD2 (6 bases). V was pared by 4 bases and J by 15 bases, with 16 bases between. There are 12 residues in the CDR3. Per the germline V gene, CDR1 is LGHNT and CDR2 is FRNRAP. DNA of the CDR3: TGTGCTAGTGGTTCAGACGGACTAACGGCGTTCTTC. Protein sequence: CASGSDGLTAFF.

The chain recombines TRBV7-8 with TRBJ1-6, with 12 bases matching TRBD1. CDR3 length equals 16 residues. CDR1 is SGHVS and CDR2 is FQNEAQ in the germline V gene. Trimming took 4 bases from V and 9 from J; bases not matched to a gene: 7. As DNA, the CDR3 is TGTGCCAGCAGCTCTAGGGGGGGACAGGGGGCTTCACCCCTCCACTTT. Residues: CASSSRGGQGASPLHF.

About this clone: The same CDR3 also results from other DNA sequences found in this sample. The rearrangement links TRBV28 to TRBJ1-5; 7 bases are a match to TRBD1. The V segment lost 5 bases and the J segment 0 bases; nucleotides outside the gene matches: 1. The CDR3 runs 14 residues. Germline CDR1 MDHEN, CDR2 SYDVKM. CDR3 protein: CASSQGGSNQPQHF. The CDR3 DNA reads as TGTGCCAGCAGTCAGGGGGGTAGCAATCAGCCCCAGCATTTT. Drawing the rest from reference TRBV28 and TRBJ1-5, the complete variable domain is DVKVTQSSRYLVKRTGEKVFLECVQDMDHENMFWYRQDPGLGLRLIYFSYDVKMKEKGDIPEGYSVSREKKERFSLILESASTNQTSMYLCASSQGGSNQPQHFGDGTRLSIL.

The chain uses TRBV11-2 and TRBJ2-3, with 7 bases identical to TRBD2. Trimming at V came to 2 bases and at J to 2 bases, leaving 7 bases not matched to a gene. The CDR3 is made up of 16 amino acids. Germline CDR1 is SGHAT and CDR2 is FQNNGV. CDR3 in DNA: TGTGCCAGCAGCTTAAGGGGAGGGCTTACCACAGATACGCAGTATTTT. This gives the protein CASSLRGGLTTDTQYF.

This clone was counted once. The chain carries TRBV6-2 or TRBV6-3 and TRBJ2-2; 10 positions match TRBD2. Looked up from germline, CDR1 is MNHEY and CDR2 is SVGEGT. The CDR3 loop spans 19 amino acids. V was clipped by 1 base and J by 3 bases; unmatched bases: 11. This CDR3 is CASSYWGLAGVQDTGELFF. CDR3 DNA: TGTGCCAGCAGTTACTGGGGGCTAGCGGGAGTACAGGACACCGGGGAGCTGTTTTTT.

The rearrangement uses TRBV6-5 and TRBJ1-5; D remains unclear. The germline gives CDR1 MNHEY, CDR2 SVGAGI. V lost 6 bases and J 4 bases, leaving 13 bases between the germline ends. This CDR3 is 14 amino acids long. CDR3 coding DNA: TGTGCCAGCAGGCCCGGAGGGTGGAATCAGCCCCAGCATTTT. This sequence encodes CASRPGGWNQPQHF.

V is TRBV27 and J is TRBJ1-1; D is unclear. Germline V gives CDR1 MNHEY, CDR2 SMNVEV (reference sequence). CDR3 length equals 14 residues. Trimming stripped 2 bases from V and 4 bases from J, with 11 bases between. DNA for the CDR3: TGTGCCAGCAGTTTAGCCGGGGTGAGCACTGAAGCTTTCTTT. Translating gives CASSLAGVSTEAFF.

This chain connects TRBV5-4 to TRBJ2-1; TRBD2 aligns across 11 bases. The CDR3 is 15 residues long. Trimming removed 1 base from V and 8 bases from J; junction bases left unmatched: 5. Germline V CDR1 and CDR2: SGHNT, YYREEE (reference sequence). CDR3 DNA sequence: TGTGCCAGCAGCTTGCTAGCGGGAGGATTGGATGAGCAGTTCTTC. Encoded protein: CASSLLAGGLDEQFF. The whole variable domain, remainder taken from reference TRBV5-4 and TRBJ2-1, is ETGVTQSPTHLIKTRGQQVTLRCSSQSGHNTVSWYQQALGQGPQFIFQYYREEENGRGNFPPRFSGLQFPNYSSELNVNALELDDSALYLCASSLLAGGLDEQFFGPGTRLTVL.

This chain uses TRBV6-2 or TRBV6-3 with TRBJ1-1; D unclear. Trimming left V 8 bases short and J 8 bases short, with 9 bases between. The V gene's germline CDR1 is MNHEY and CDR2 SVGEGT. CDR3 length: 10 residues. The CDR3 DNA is TGTGCCAGCGGCCGCTCAGAAGCTTTCTTT. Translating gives CASGRSEAFF.

DNA for the CDR3: TGTGCCAGCAGTTCGGTCCTAGCGGGGCCCTACAATGAGCAGTTCTTC. Protein sequence: CASSSVLAGPYNEQFF. This chain joins TRBV3-1 (or the pseudogene TRBV3-2) and TRBJ2-1; 9 bases line up with TRBD2. The V segment lost 6 bases and the J segment 2 bases; nucleotides outside the gene matches: 8. This CDR3 region has 16 residues. CDR1 LGHDT and CDR2 YNNKEL come from the germline V gene (reference sequence).

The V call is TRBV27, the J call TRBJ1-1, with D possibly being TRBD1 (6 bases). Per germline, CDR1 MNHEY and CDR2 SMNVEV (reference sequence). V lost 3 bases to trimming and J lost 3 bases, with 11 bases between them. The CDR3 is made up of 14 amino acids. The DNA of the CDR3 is TGTGCCAGCAGTTTGTCGGGGGGCGACACTGAAGCTTTCTTT. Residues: CASSLSGGDTEAFF.

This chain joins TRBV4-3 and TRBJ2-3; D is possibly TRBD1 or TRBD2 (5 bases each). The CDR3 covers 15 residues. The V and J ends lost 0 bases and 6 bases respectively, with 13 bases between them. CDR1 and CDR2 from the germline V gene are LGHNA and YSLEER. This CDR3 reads CASSQEPRGPDTQYF. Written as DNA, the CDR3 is TGCGCCAGCAGCCAAGAGCCCCGGGGACCCGATACGCAGTATTTT.